This is a list of T cell receptor beta chains from one sample in a study of shared clonotypes between healthy human individuals. Profiling relied on immunoSEQ multiplex PCR, and the TCRdb table lists in-frame clones only, not all of them. The table shows some 1,100,000 clones, with around 78% occurring only once. The sample comprised memory CD4+ T cells from PBMCs. Receptor source: a man between 18 and 29 years old in good health. Some clones in this sample may be carry-over from other donors' samples. CDR3s include the opening cysteine and the closing phenylalanine or tryptophan. A D gene is named only where the DNA matches it firmly.

V: TRBV6-1
D: -
J: TRBJ2-7
CDR3: CASSEEGFEQYF

V: TRBV5-1
D: -
J: TRBJ2-1
CDR3: CASSLGGMSYNEQFF

V: TRBV6-6
D: -
J: TRBJ2-7
CDR3: CASSKPGPTYEQYF

V: TRBV5-1
D: -
J: TRBJ2-7
CDR3: CASSRWTDYEQYF

V: TRBV7-2
D: -
J: TRBJ2-7
CDR3: CASSLGGRVSGEQYF

V: TRBV28
D: -
J: TRBJ2-2
CDR3: CASNPQGRVGELFF

V: TRBV5-1
D: -
J: TRBJ2-7
CDR3: CASSSRGAVSSYEQYF

V: TRBV7-9
D: -
J: TRBJ2-3
CDR3: CASSPTRNSADTQYF

V: TRBV5-1
D: -
J: TRBJ2-5
CDR3: CASSLGGGETQYF

V: TRBV15
D: TRBD2
J: TRBJ2-3
CDR3: CATSRAREGTDTQYF

V: TRBV9
D: -
J: TRBJ2-6
CDR3: CASSVGALRGANVLTF

V: TRBV6-5
D: -
J: TRBJ1-4
CDR3: CASRPPGATNEKLFF

V: TRBV18
D: TRBD1
J: TRBJ2-7
CDR3: CASSPEKGTGAEQYF

V: TRBV15
D: -
J: TRBJ2-1
CDR3: CATSRGLGIGYNEQFF

V: TRBV5-1
D: -
J: TRBJ1-1
CDR3: CASSLASGRDTEAFF